These T cell receptor beta chains were read from a single sample in a study of blood T cell repertoires in COVID-19. TCRdb's table, derived via immunoSEQ multiplex PCR, lists solely in-frame clones and lacks some. The sample lists about 280,000 clones, almost 85% seen once, with approximately 5.1% in the top ten. Material: peripheral blood. These receptors came from a man aged 50 to 59 with active or convalescent COVID-19. The CDR3 runs from the conserved cysteine through the conserved F or W. A D gene is named only where the DNA matches it firmly. Size is omitted from some rows. Given values are once, few, many or a class for expanded clones.

J gene | clone size | V gene | D gene | CDR3 protein | CDR3 DNA
TRBJ2-2 | - | TRBV7-8 | TRBD2 | CASSPFGSGSTGELFF | TGTGCCAGCAGCCCTTTTGGTAGCGGGAGCACCGGGGAGCTGTTTTTT
TRBJ1-2 | - | TRBV10-2 | TRBD1 | CASSEGRTGVGYTF | TGCGCCAGCAGTGAGGGCAGGACAGGGGTCGGCTACACCTTC
TRBJ1-3 | - | TRBV28 | - | CASSLTQGTGNTIYF | TGTGCCAGCAGTCTGACTCAGGGGACTGGAAACACCATATATTTT
TRBJ2-5 | - | TRBV5-1 | - | CASSLSRMETQYF | TGCGCCAGCAGCTTGAGCAGGATGGAGACCCAGTACTTC
TRBJ1-5 | - | TRBV4-2 | - | CASSQDAGDNQPQHF | TGTGCCAGCAGCCAAGATGCAGGGGACAATCAGCCCCAGCATTTT
TRBJ1-1 | - | TRBV7-9 | - | CASSPTRGGFTEAFF | TGTGCCAGCAGCCCAACCCGAGGAGGCTTCACTGAAGCTTTCTTT
TRBJ1-1 | - | TRBV19 | - | CASSIIQGFEAFF | TGTGCCAGTAGTATTATACAGGGTTTTGAAGCTTTCTTT
TRBJ2-1 | - | TRBV5-1 | TRBD2 | CASSLDPTSGYNEQFF | TGCGCCAGCAGCTTGGATCCGACTAGCGGATACAATGAACAGTTCTTC
TRBJ2-7 | once | TRBV18 | TRBD1 | CASSLPGQGYEQYF | TGTGCCAGCTCACTTCCGGGACAGGGCTACGAGCAGTACTTC
TRBJ2-7 | - | TRBV6-6 | TRBD2 | CASSPGLAGKTYEQYF | TGTGCCAGCAGCCCAGGACTAGCGGGAAAGACCTACGAGCAGTACTTC
TRBJ1-1 | once | TRBV19 | TRBD1 | CASSFGQGLGEAFF | TGTGCCAGTAGTTTCGGACAGGGGTTGGGTGAAGCTTTCTTT
TRBJ1-1 | - | TRBV18 | TRBD1 | CASSPSGTGVPPGTEAFF | TGTGCCAGCTCACCATCCGGGACAGGGGTCCCACCGGGGACTGAAGCTTTCTTT
TRBJ2-3 | - | TRBV27 | TRBD1 | CASSLLGQGARDTQYF | TGTGCCAGCAGTCTATTGGGACAGGGGGCGAGAGATACGCAGTATTTT
TRBJ2-3 | - | TRBV19 | TRBD2 | CASRTRAGTSGSITDTQYF | TGTGCCAGTAGAACCCGGGCCGGGACTAGCGGGAGCATAACAGATACGCAGTATTTT
TRBJ1-6 | - | TRBV27 | TRBD1 | CASRGRTGTGDFRRSPLHF | TGTGCCAGCAGGGGGAGAACCGGGACAGGGGATTTCCGGCGCTCACCCCTCCACTTT
TRBJ2-3 | - | TRBV19 | - | CASRSGDKHTDTQYF | TGTGCCAGTAGGTCTGGCGACAAGCACACAGATACGCAGTATTTT
TRBJ2-5 | few | TRBV2 | TRBD2 | CAQRRGLGTQETQYF | TGTGCTCAGCGGCGGGGACTAGGGACGCAAGAGACCCAGTACTTC
TRBJ2-5 | few | TRBV5-1 | - | CASSLEAGRETQYF | TGCGCCAGCAGCTTGGAGGCAGGGAGGGAGACCCAGTACTTC
TRBJ1-2 | few | TRBV6-1 | - | CASSEGPGRALTF | TGTGCCAGCAGTGAAGGGCCCGGGCGGGCCCTGACCTTC
TRBJ1-5 | - | TRBV18 | - | CASSLTESNQPQHF | TGTGCCAGCTCACTTACAGAATCCAATCAGCCCCAGCATTTT
TRBJ1-1 | - | TRBV7-2 | TRBD1 | CASSPGTVSKAFF | TGTGCCAGCAGCCCGGGGACAGTCAGCAAAGCTTTCTTT
TRBJ1-1 | few | TRBV6-2/TRBV6-3 | TRBD1 | CASSPRSSADRGAFF | TGTGCCAGCAGCCCTCGGTCCTCCGCTGACAGGGGGGCTTTCTTT
TRBJ2-7 | - | TRBV6-2/TRBV6-3 | TRBD2 | CASTPLRSGTSGSREQYF | TGTGCCAGCACCCCATTAAGATCCGGGACTAGCGGCTCGAGGGAGCAGTACTTC
TRBJ2-6 | - | TRBV7-8 | TRBD1 | CASSPKQGKAGANVLTF | TGTGCCAGCAGCCCCAAACAGGGGAAGGCTGGGGCCAACGTCCTGACTTTC
TRBJ2-7 | - | TRBV2 | TRBD2 | CASSEVLRLAGGPYHSYEQYF | TGTGCCAGCAGTGAAGTGCTGCGATTGGCGGGAGGCCCATACCACTCCTACGAGCAGTACTTC